This T cell receptor beta chain appears in the sequencing data of a study of a mutant IDH1 vaccine in newly diagnosed glioma (TCRdb year 2021). General notes on the study: Patients received eight vaccinations in weeks 1, 3, 5, 7, 11, 15, 19 and 23, corresponding to visits V03 through V10. In the chemotherapy-containing groups, vaccination started alongside temozolomide cycles, whereas in patients who had radiotherapy alone it started 4-6 weeks after radiotherapy. Of the approximately 30 treated patients, approximately 62% were male and 37.5% were female, and a mean age of roughly 41 years was recorded. Before enrollment, most patients had been given radiochemotherapy with temozolomide as standard therapy, while the rest had received either radiotherapy alone or temozolomide alone. Peripheral blood was collected at six visits: V03 (baseline), V05, V07, V10, V12 and V13. For exploratory analyses, longitudinal TCRB deep sequencing was carried out in 25 treated patients wherever samples were available.

Counted from cysteine to phenylalanine, this CDR3 has 15 amino acids. The DNA shown is the 45-base CDR3, in frame from base 1. CDR1 and CDR2 were assigned from the germline V gene (reference sequence) as SEHNR and FQNEAQ. Summary of the overall study and its limitations: Across multiple MHC alleles, vaccine-induced immune responses were seen in around 93% of patients. Selection of PBMC samples for TCRB deep sequencing was based on availability. Pseudoprogression seemed to be unrelated to changes in the top peripheral T cell clonotypes found by TCRB sequencing. According to the authors, sample limitations meant that analyses of patient blood samples could not be reproduced.

According to the study, the label for this sample's time point signals: week 5, during vaccination. A 20-mer mutant IDH1 peptide at 300 micrograms in Montanide made up each vaccine dose, which was injected subcutaneously together with topical imiquimod. The donors had newly diagnosed IDH1-mutant astrocytomas of WHO grade 3 or 4 that showed loss of nuclear ATRX. The samples were drawn from NOA16, a multicentre, single-arm, open-label phase I trial in Germany that tested a mutant IDH1 peptide vaccine in humans for the first time. Genomic DNA for TCRB sequencing was extracted from EDTA blood using the DNeasy Blood and Tissue Kit. With respect to this clone: What antigen it recognizes has not been identified. A read error may produce the germline difference seen at one junction end.

Libraries were constructed by the immunoSEQ multiplex PCR assay. The hsTCRB Kit was used according to the manufacturer's protocol to amplify rearranged TCR beta chain sequences. An Illumina MiSeq was used to sequence the TCRB libraries. The authors processed their data as follows. Demultiplexing, trimming and gene mapping were performed with the kit vendor's proprietary platform. Entries here come from immuneACCESS through TCRdb and include only in-frame sequences with V and J called. Some clones fail to appear in such tables; in the studies checked, an unresolved V gene covers under half of the shortfall, and the cause of the remainder is unknown. The V and J calls and clone size are taken from that table; D and trimming were inferred from the DNA. For this sample the table gives roughly 50,000 clones, of which around 82% were detected only once. 3.1% of the sample rests with the top ten.

The chain employs TRBV7-9 and TRBJ2-7; the central 7 bases match TRBD2. The source of this sequence is a woman aged 18 to 35 with glioma. Some clones in this sample may be carry-over from other donors' samples. This sample comprised PBMCs, obtained from a glioma patient whose treatment included an IDH1 peptide vaccine. The nucleotide sequence reads TGTGCCAGCAGCTCCGGTCCGACTAGCAGCCACGAGCAGTGCTTC. Its coded protein is CASSSGPTSSHEQCF.